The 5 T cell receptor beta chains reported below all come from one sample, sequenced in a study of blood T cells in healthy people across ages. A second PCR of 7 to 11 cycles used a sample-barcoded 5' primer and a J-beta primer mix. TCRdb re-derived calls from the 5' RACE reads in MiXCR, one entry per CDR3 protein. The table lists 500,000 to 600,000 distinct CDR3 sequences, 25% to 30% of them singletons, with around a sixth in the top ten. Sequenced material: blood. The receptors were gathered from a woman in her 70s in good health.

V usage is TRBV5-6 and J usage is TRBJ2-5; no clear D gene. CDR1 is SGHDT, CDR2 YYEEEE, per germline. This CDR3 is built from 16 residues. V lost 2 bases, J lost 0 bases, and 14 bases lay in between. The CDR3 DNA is TGTGCCAGCAGCTTTCTTAAGATCCGGGACCAAGAGACCCAGTACTTC. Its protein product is CASSFLKIRDQETQYF.

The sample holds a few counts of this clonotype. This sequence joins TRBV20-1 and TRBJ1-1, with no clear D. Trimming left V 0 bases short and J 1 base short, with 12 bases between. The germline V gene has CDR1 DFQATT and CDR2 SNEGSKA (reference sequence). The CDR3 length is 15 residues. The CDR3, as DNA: TGCAGTGCTAGAGATGTCCGGCACAAGAACACTGAAGCTTTCTTT. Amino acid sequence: CSARDVRHKNTEAFF.

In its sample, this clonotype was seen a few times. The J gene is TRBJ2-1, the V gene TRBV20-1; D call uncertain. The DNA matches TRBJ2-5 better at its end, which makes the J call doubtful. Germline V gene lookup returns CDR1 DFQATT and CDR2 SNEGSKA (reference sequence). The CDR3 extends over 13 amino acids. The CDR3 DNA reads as TGCAGTGCTAGAGTGTCGGTCCAAGAGACCCAGTACTTC. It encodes CSARVSVQETQYF.

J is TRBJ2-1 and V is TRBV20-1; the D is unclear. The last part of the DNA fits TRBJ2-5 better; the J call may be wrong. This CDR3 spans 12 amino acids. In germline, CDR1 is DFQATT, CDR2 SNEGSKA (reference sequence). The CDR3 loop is CSARPTQETQYF. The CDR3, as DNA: TGCAGTGCTAGACCCACCCAAGAGACCCAGTACTTC.

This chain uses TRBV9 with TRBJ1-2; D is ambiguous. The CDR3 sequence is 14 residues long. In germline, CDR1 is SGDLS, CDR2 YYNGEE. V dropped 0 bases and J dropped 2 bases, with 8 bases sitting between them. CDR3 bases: TGTGCCAGCAGCGTAGCTGGTCAGAACTATGGCTACACCTTC. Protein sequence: CASSVAGQNYGYTF.